This TCR beta chain was profiled in a study of T cell repertoires in cytomegalovirus infection. Whole-study context: Public TCR beta signatures provided an indication of both CMV infection and a matching HLA type.

The V gene lost 4 bases and the J gene lost 3 bases, with 21 bases spanning the gap. The CDR3 covers 17 residues. Germline CDR1 SGHTA, CDR2 FQGTGA. Details on this clonotype: Its antigen is unidentified.

MiXCR was run by TCRdb on the reads, yielding one entry per CDR3 protein. This table holds 150,000 to 200,000 distinct CDR3 sequences, 15% to 20% found once. Regarding the study as a whole: Adding up the frequency of public TCR beta families identified people who carried CMV plus the relevant HLA. CMV-specific TCR beta clonotypes restricted by HLA-C dominated the ex vivo response.

Sequencing was performed on CD8+ T cells from PBMCs. This clonotype originated in a human donor in good health (CMV status not recorded). Some clones in this sample may be carry-over from other donors' samples. This rearrangement joins TRBV7-3 to TRBJ1-1; D ambiguous. In DNA, the CDR3 is TGTGCCAGCAGCTCAGACCCCTCGGACCGCCCGCACACTGAAGCTTTCTTT. Protein: CASSSDPSDRPHTEAFF.